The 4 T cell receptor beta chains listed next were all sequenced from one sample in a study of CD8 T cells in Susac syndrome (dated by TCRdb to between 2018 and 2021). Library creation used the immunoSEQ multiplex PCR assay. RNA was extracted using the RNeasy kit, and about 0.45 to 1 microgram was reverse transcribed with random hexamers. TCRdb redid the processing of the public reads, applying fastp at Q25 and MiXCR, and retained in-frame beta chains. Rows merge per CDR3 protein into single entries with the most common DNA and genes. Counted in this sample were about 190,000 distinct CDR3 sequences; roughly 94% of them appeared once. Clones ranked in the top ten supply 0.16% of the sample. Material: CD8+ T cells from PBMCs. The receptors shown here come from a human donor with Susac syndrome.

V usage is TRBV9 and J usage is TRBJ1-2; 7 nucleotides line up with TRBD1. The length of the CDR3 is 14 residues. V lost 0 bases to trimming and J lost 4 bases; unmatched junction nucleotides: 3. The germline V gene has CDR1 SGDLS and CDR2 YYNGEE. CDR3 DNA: TGTGCCAGCAGCGTAGGGGGACAGTCCTATGGCTACACCTTC. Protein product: CASSVGGQSYGYTF.

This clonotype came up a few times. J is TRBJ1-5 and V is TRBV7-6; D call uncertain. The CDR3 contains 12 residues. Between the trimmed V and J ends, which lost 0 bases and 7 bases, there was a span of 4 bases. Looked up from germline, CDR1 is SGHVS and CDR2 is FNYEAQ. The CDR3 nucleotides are TGTGCCAGCAGCTTAGCTGGACAGCCCCAGCATTTT. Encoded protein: CASSLAGQPQHF. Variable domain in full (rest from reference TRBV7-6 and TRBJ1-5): GAGVSQSPRYKVTKRGQDVALRCDPISGHVSLYWYRQALGQGPEFLTYFNYEAQQDKSGLPNDRFSAERPEGSISTLTIQRTEQRDSAMYRCASSLAGQPQHFGDGTRLSIL.

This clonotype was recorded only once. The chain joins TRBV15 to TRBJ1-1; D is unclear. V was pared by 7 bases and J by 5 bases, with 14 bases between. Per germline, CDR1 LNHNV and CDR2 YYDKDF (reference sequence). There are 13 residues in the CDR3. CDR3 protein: CATTGGHGTEAFF. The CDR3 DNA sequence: TGTGCCACCACGGGAGGGCATGGTACTGAAGCTTTCTTT.

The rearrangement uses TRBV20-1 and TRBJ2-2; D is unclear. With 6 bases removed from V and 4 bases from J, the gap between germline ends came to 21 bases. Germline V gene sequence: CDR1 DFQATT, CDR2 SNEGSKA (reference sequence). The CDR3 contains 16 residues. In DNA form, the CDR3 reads TGCAGTGCCCGATCATCAGGTCCTAGGGCCACCGGGGAGCTGTTTTTT. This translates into CSARSSGPRATGELFF.